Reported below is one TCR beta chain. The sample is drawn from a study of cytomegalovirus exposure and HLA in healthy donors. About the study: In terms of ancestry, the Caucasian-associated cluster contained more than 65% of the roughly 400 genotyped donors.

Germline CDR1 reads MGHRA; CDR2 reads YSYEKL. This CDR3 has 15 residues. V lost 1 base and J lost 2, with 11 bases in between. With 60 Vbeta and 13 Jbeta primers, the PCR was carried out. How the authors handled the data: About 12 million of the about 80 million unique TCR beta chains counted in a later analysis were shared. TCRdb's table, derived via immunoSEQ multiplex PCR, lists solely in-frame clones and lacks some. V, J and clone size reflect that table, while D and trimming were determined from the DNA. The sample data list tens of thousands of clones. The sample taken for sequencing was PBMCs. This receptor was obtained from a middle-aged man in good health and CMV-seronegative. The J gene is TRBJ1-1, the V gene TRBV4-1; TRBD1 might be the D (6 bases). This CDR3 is CASSQGGQSNTEAFF. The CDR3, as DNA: TGCGCCAGCAGCCAAGGTGGACAGTCTAACACTGAAGCTTTCTTT.